This section outlines one T cell receptor beta chain sequence together with its context. Its antigen is as yet unknown. The primer mix had 60 Vbeta and 13 Jbeta primers. Some clones are missing from TCRdb's copy, which holds only in-frame ones; the method was immunoSEQ multiplex PCR. The table shows fewer than 110,000 clones, with roughly 82% occurring only once. This sample stems from a study of cytomegalovirus exposure and HLA in healthy donors. At the level of the study: Unique TCRs numbering some 93 million, obtained from HLA-typed donors, made up an early data release.

Study-wide findings and caveats: The study reported that TCR beta sequences accurately predicted HLA-A and HLA-B alleles in most subjects. Overall, approximately 150 TCR beta chains were annotated as cytomegalovirus-associated.

V trimming: 0 bases; J trimming: 5 bases; junction bases outside the gene matches: 15. Germline loops: CDR1 SGHRS, CDR2 YFSETQ. The CDR3 runs 21 residues. This receptor was obtained from a man in his thirties or forties in good health and CMV-seropositive. The V call is TRBV5-1, the J call TRBJ2-1, with 15 bases lining up with TRBD2. The sequenced sample was PBMCs. CDR3 nucleotide sequence: TGCGCCAGCAGCTTGGTTCTGGGACTAGCGGGGGGCCGGGTCCCGAACAATGAGCAGTTCTTC. It specifies CASSLVLGLAGGRVPNNEQFF.